Included here is one TCR beta chain sequence, with context. Its recognized antigen is unknown. Within one base of it there is no much larger clone, and no base qualities were kept. In total, roughly 670 healthy bone marrow donors made up the cohort. At the time of sampling, all cohort members were nominally healthy, though unrecorded immune exposures were likely present. The donor was CMV seropositive and belonged to the group of 250 to 300 seropositive cohort members. Every donor gave a peripheral blood sample, and the peripheral blood mononuclear cells from that sample were used for TCR beta sequencing. The Qiagen DNeasy Blood Extraction Kit was used to extract genomic DNA from the blood cell samples. CDR1 and CDR2 are read off the germline V gene as MNHNS and SASEGT. Taken from cysteine to phenylalanine, the CDR3 has 12 residues. CDR3 DNA only is kept here, 36 bases in frame from base 1. Here V drops 6 bases and J drops 6 bases, and the junction holds 3 bases not matched to any gene.

Libraries came from the immunoSEQ multiplex PCR assay. For the multiplex PCR, a mixture combining 60 forward primers for TCR Vbeta segments and 13 reverse primers for TCR Jbeta segments was used. Amplification of the CDR3 region of rearranged TCR beta genes was performed with a multiplex PCR assay on genomic DNA. On the Illumina HiSeq System, the amplified TCR beta libraries were sequenced as 87-base-pair reads. The study's processing was this. Across the roughly 670 repertoires, a later analysis counted roughly 84 million unique TCR beta chains, 9 million to 14 million of which were shared by at least two donors. A nearest-neighbor algorithm error-corrected the raw reads and collapsed the reads into unique sequences, merging closely related sequences to remove PCR and sequencing errors. V, D and J gene segments were assigned by aligning CDR3 sequences to IMGT reference sequences. For a sequence to be retained, a match of at least six nucleotides to both a V gene segment and a J gene segment was required. Rearrangements were classified as productive when the CDR3 lacked stop codons and remained in frame with V and J, and all other rearrangements were classified as non-productive. CDR3 was defined by IMGT convention, running from the second conserved V-encoded cysteine to the conserved J-encoded phenylalanine. The earlier analysis of about 620 of the donors excluded sequences that lacked an unambiguous match to a single V gene segment. In an earlier analysis of some 590 of the donors, a V segment was called functional when productive rearrangements were above 56.7%, and segregating when the standard deviation between donors exceeded 5%. A statistical classification framework was developed to diagnose cytomegalovirus status using the catalog of TCR beta chain sequences. V and J gene assignment, in a later analysis, came from comparing TCR nucleotide sequences with IMGT/GENE-DB human TR gene sequences. The TCRdist pipeline was used in a later analysis to assign CDR3 sequences and most-parsimonious VDJ recombination scenarios. A later analysis defined each TCR beta chain by its CDR3 amino acid sequence plus V-gene family, and excluded reads lacking a unique V-gene family. In a later analysis, some 600 highly shared, low-generation-probability nucleotide sequences were removed to address suspected cross-contamination and a sequencing artifact. For each public chain, a later analysis derived a clonal expansion index from normalized ranks of inferred template counts within each repertoire. In a later analysis, generation probabilities were computed with a VDJ recombination model fitted to out-of-frame rearrangements, and the resulting probabilities were checked against IGoR. A later analysis scored TCR-TCR, TCR-HLA and TCR-CMV co-occurrence with hypergeometric tests, applying a repertoire-size bias correction to TCR pairs. A later analysis estimated false discovery rates by permuting HLA or CMV assignments 20 times. A later analysis grouped co-occurring TCRs with DBSCAN, adding TCRdist sequence similarity when clustering within HLA-allele-positive subsets. For co-occurrence clustering, repertoires with fewer than 30,000 or more than 120,000 public chains were excluded, along with 4 to 6 repertoires with anomalous nucleotide sharing. TCRdb took this table from immuneACCESS and kept in-frame rearrangements with V and J called. Such tables lack part of the clones; where checked against another copy, unresolved V genes explain under half of the gap, and the rest is unexplained. V and J calls and clone size are those listed in that table; D and trimming were worked out from the DNA. For this sample there are around 140,000 clones; less than 85% appear just once. Together, the top ten hold 2.1% of the sample.

The sample originates from a study of cytomegalovirus exposure and HLA in healthy donors listed by TCRdb under 2017. For the wider study: In an earlier analysis of under 600 of the donors, roughly 300 Gb of sequence data and some 100 million unique TCR beta sequences from 150 million to 200 million T cells were reported. About 280 gigabases of sequencing data and 70 million to 100 million unique TCR sequences were included in an early release covering about 620 HLA-typed donors. The genetic ancestry cluster associated with self-reported Caucasian donors included around four fifths of the roughly 380 genotyped donors. The study aimed to test whether signatures of past pathogen exposure could be identified by cataloging public T cell receptors. The study used immunosequencing to profile the T cell repertoires of some 600 subjects and linked those repertoires to cytomegalovirus serostatus. Along with the approximately 600-subject first cohort, a separate validation cohort of some 130 different subjects was used. To predict cytomegalovirus infection status, the study combined high-throughput TCR immunosequencing, statistical association of individual TCRs with disease status, and machine learning. A later analysis re-examined previously published TCR beta repertoires from around 670 donors and added high-resolution HLA genotyping to investigate patterns of TCR occurrence. The later analysis used no new phenotypic data to find candidate immune exposures, relying instead on TCR beta sequences and their occurrence across donors. To decide whether each TCR beta V gene segment behaved as functional or pseudogenic, an earlier analysis of approximately 600 of the donors relied on high-throughput TCR beta sequencing. Alongside the repertoire data, information on donor age, sex, ethnicity and CMV serostatus was compiled. In a later genetic analysis, genome-wide SNP genotypes for about 55% of the 666 donors were used, and that subset was treated as a discovery cohort. All discovery cohort repertoires had been generated on a single sequencing platform. HLA typing covered class I and class II loci at four-digit resolution. Typing coverage differed by locus: A, B, C, DRB1 and DQB1 were typed in roughly 620-630 donors, DQA1 in approximately 520, DPA1 in roughly 590, and DPB1 in 472. Roughly 5 DR-DQ haplotypes were handled as single units for association and clustering because linkage in the cohort was strong. Among approximately 370 genotyped donors of the cohort, an average of approximately 240,000 unique TCR beta nucleotide sequences was sequenced per donor, of which about 18% were non-productive. The paper's findings and limits, for the study overall: Sequencing depth was assumed to be roughly uniform across donors in the presence/absence analyses, though that assumption may not hold. Only TCR beta chains were sequenced in this cohort, and the absence of alpha or paired-chain data limited detectable features. For the cohort, immune exposure information was limited to CMV serostatus. A cluster of highly shared sequence variants was judged likely to be a technical artifact of the sequencing pipeline. In an earlier analysis of approximately 590 of the donors, most TCR beta V segments were observed in productive rearrangements about 90% or about 30% of the time, broadly matching IMGT annotations. The study gave a list of roughly 150 TCR beta chains associated with cytomegalovirus. Some IMGT-functional V segments, including TRBV6-2 and TRBV6-3, could not be told apart with the 87-base-pair reads, so those segments were excluded. It was suggested by the authors that the approach could potentially be generalized to other disease states and immunological phenotypes. In a later analysis, several top co-occurrence clusters were reported to appear linked to parvovirus B19, influenza, CMV and Epstein-Barr virus. Because counts were too low, around 18 rarely observed V segments, including chromosome 9 orphons, were left out of the earlier analysis of about 500 of the donors. The classifier was reported to diagnose cytomegalovirus status with high specificity and sensitivity in both the original cohort and the validation cohort. In a later genetic analysis, fewer N-insertions in productive TCRs were reported among donors in an Asian-associated ancestry cluster than the approximately 630-donor mean. Across donors, most TCR sequences were observed very rarely, whereas some public TCRs were present in many individuals. In a later analysis, most CMV-associated TCR beta chains were found to appear HLA-restricted, with HLA associations seemingly driven largely by CMV exposure. A further reported finding was that TCR beta sequences accurately predicted the HLA-A and HLA-B alleles for most subjects in the first cohort. A later genetic analysis associated a missense DCLRE1C variant with V-gene and J-gene trimming of TCR beta chains, and an independent cohort replicated the association. Assigning TCR associations to individual alleles was difficult when HLA alleles, especially DR and DQ, strongly co-occurred. Because HLA typing was unavailable for some donors at each locus, only the typed subset was used in association tests. A later analysis found that TCR association rates varied across HLA loci, with DRB1 alleles showing the most associated TCRs and HLA-C alleles the fewest. At a false discovery rate of 0.05, a later analysis linked approximately 18,000 TCR beta sequences to specific HLA alleles. Compared with equally common non-associated chains, HLA-associated TCR beta chains in a later analysis were more clonally expanded and had lower generation probabilities. In vitro tests confirmed that three of the cytomegalovirus-associated TCR beta chains recognize cytomegalovirus antigens. Correlated functional status among segregating V segments might be attributable to linkage disequilibrium, but an unknown experimental factor could not be ruled out.

The receptor comes from a woman aged 60 to 75 in good health and CMV-seropositive. Recombination connected TRBV6-1 to TRBJ2-5, with 8 central nucleotides matching TRBD2. The sample consisted of PBMCs. The bases are TGTGCCAGCAGGAGCGGGAGTAAGACCCAGTACTTC. This gives the protein CASRSGSKTQYF.